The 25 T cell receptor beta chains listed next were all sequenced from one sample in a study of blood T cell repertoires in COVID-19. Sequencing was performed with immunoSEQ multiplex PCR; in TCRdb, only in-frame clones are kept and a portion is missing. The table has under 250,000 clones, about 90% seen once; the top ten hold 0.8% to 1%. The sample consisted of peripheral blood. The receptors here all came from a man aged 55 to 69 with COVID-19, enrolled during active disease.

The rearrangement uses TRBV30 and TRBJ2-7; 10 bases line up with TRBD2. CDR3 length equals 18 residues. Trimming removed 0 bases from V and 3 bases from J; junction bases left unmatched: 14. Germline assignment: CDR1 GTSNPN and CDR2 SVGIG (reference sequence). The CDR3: CAWSVRSVSLAGRYEQYF. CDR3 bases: TGTGCCTGGAGTGTAAGGTCGGTTTCACTAGCGGGGCGCTACGAGCAGTACTTC.

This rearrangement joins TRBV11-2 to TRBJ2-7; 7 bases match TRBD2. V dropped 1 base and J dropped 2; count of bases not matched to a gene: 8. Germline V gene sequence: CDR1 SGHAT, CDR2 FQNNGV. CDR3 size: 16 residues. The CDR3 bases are TGTGCCAGCAGCTTAGCGGGGGGAGGACTAGCCTACGAGCAGTACTTC. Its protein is CASSLAGGGLAYEQYF.

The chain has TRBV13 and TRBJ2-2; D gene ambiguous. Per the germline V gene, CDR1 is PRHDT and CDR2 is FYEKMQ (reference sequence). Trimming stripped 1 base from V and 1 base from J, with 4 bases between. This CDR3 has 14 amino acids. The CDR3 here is CASSLALNTGELFF. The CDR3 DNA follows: TGTGCCAGCAGCTTAGCCTTGAACACCGGGGAGCTGTTTTTT.

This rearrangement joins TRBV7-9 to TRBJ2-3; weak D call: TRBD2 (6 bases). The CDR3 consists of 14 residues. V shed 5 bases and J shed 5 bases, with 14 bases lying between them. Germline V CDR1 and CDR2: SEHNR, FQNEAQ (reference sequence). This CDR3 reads CASSPQGAGDTQYF. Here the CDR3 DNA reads TGTGCCAGCAGCCCCCAGGGAGCGGGAGATACGCAGTATTTT.

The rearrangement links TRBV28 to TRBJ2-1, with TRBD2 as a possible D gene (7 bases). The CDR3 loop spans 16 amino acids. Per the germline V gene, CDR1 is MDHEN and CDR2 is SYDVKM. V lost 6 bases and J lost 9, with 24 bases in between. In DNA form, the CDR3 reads TGTGCCAGCAGCTTAGGGGGGGCTAGCGGCGCCGGTGAGCAGTTCTTC. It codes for CASSLGGASGAGEQFF.

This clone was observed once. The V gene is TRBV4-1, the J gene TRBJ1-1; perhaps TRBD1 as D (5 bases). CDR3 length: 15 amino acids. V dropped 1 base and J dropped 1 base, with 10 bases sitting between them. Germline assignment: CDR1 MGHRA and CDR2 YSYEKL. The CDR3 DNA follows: TGCGCCAGCAGCCAAGGGGGACTGGGGAACACTGAAGCTTTCTTT. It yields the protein CASSQGGLGNTEAFF.

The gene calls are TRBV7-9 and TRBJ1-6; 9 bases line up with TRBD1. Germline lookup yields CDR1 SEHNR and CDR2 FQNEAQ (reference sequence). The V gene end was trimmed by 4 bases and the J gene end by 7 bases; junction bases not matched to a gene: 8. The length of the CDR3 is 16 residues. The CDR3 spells CASSSFLGTGNSPLHF. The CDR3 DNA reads TGTGCCAGCAGCTCCTTTTTAGGGACAGGGAATTCACCCCTCCACTTT. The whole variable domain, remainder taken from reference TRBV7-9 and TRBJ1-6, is DTGVSQNPRHKITKRGQNVTFRCDPISEHNRLYWYRQTLGQGPEFLTYFQNEAQLEKSRLLSDRFSAERPKGSFSTLEIQRTEQGDSAMYLCASSSFLGTGNSPLHFGNGTRLTVT.

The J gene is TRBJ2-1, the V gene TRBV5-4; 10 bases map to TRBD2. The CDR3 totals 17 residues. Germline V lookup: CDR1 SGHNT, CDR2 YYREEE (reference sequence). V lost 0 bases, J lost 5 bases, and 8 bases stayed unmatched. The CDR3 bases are TGTGCCAGCAGCTTGGCCAGCGGGGGGGCTCCCAACAATGAGCAGTTCTTC. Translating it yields CASSLASGGAPNNEQFF.

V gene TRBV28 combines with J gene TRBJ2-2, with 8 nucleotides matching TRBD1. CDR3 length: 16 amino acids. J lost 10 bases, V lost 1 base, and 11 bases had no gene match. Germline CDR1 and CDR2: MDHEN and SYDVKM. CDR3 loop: CASSLYGRGLIEELFF. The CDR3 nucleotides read TGTGCCAGCAGTTTATACGGCAGGGGGCTTATCGAGGAGCTGTTTTTT.

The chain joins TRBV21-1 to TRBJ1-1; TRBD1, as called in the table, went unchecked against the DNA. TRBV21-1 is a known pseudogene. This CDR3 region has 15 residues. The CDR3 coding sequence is TGTGCCAGCAGCAAAGCCGGGACAGGGGCGGCTGAAGCTTTCTTT. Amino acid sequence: CASSKAGTGAAEAFF.

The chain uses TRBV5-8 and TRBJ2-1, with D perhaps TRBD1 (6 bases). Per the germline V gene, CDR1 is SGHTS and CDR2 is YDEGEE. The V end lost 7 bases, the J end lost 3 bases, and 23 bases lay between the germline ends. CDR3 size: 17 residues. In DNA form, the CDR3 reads TGTGCCAGCTTCAGTGGCCCTCTTACAGGGATCTACAATGAGCAGTTCTTC. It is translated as CASFSGPLTGIYNEQFF.

Here the CDR3 reads CASSTDLAGEHEQFF. The CDR3 DNA is TGTGCCAGCAGCACTGACCTAGCGGGTGAGCATGAGCAGTTCTTC. The chain combines TRBV9 with TRBJ2-1, with TRBD2 identical over 8 bases. The CDR3 loop spans 15 amino acids. The germline V gene encodes CDR1 SGDLS and CDR2 YYNGEE. J was trimmed by 8 bases and V by 4 bases; bases with no gene match: 11.

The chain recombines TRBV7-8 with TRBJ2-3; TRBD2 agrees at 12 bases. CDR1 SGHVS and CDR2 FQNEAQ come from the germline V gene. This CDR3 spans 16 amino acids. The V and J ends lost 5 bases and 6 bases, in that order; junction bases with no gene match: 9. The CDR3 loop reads CASSLQLAGGPDTQYF. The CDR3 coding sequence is TGTGCCAGCAGCCTCCAGCTAGCGGGGGGGCCCGATACGCAGTATTTT.

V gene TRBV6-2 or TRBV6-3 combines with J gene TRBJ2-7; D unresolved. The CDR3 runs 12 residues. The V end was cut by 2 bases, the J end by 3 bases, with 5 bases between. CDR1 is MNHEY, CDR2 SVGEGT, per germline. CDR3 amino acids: CASSYLLYEQYF. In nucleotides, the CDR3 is TGTGCCAGCAGTTACCTACTCTACGAGCAGTACTTC.

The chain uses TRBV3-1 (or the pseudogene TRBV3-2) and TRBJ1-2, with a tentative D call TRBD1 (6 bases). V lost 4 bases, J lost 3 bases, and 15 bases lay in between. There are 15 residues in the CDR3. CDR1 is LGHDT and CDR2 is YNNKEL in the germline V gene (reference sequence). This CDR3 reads CASSLSGATHYGYTF. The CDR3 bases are TGTGCCAGCAGCCTATCAGGGGCGACTCACTATGGCTACACCTTC.

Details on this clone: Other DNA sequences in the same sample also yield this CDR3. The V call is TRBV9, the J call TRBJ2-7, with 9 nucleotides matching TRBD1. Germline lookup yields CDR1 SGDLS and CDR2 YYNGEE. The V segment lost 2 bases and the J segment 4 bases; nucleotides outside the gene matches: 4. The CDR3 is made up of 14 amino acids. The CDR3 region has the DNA TGTGCCAGCAGCGTCGGGACAGGGATTTACGAGCAGTACTTC. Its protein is CASSVGTGIYEQYF.

The CDR3 DNA reads as TGCGCCAGCAGGGGGGCGGGCCCGTCCTACGAGCAGTACTTC. As protein: CASRGAGPSYEQYF. The rearrangement joins TRBV10-1 to TRBJ2-7; a weak D match, TRBD1 (6 bases). This CDR3 contains 14 residues. V was shortened by 6 bases and J by 1 base, with 13 bases between the two germline ends. CDR1 is WNHNN and CDR2 is SYGVQD in the germline V gene (reference sequence).

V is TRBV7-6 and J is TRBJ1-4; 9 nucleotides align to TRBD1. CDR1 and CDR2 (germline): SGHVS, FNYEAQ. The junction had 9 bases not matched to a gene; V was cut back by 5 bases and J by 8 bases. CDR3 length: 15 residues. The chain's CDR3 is CASSQPGQGAEKLFF. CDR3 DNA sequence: TGTGCCAGCAGCCAGCCGGGACAGGGAGCCGAAAAACTGTTTTTT.

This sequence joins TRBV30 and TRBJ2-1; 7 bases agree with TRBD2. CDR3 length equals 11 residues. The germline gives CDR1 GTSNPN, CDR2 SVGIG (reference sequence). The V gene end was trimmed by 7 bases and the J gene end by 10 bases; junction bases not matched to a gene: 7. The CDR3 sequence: CASTSFGEQFF. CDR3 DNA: TGTGCCTCGACTAGCTTCGGCGAGCAGTTCTTC.

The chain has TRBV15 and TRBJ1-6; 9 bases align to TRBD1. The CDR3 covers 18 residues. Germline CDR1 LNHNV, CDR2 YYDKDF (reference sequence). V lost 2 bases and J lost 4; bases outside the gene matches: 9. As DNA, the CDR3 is TGTGCCACCAGCAGACTGGGGGGACAGGGTAGTTATAATTCACCCCTCCACTTT. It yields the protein CATSRLGGQGSYNSPLHF.

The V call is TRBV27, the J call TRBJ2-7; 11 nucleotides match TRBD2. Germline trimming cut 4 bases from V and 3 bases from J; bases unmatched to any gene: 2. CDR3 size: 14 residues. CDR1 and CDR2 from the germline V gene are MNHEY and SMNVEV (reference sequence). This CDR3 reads CASSSLAGVYEQYF. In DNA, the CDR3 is TGTGCCAGCAGTTCACTAGCGGGGGTCTACGAGCAGTACTTC.

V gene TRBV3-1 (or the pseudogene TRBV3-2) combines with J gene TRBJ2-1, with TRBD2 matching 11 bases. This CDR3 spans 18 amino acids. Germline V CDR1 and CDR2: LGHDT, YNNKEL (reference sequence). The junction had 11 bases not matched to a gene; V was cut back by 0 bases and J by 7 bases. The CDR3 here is CASSQDRPLAGGKNEQFF. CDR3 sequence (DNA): TGTGCCAGCAGCCAAGATCGTCCGCTAGCGGGGGGTAAGAATGAGCAGTTCTTC.

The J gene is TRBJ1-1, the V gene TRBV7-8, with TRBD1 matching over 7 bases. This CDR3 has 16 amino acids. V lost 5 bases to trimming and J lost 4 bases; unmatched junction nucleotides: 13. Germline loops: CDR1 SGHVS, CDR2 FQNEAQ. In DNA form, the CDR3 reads TGTGCCAGCAGCACCGAACCCAGGGGGAGCAGCACTGAAGCTTTCTTT. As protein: CASSTEPRGSSTEAFF.

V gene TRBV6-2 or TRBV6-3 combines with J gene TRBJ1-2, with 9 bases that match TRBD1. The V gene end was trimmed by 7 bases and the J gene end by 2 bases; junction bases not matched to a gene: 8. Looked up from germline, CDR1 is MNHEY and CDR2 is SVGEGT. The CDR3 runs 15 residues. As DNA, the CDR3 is TGTGCCAGCACCCCTCACGGACAGGGGAACTATGGCTACACCTTC. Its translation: CASTPHGQGNYGYTF.

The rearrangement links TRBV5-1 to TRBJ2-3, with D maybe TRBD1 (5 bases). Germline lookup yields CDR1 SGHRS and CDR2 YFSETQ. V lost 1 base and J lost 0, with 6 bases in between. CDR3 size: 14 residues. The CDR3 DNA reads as TGCGCCAGCAGCTTGCAGGGTAGCACAGATACGCAGTATTTT. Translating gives CASSLQGSTDTQYF.